This TCR beta chain is from a study of long-term antiretroviral therapy in people with HIV. On this clone itself: As yet, its antigen is unknown.

This CDR3 is built from 17 residues. Unmatched junction bases numbered 8, after V lost 3 bases and J lost 1 base. CDR1 MGHDK and CDR2 SYGVNS come from the germline V gene. At minimum, one pre-ART and two post-ART PBMC samples were obtained from each donor. People in the study who had HIV all got their treatment in the United States. Survey-level resolution applied to immunoSEQ assay v3.0. The assay was immunoSEQ multiplex PCR, and TCRdb's table has in-frame clones only and misses some. The table has approximately 35,000 clones, 94% seen once. Notes on the study in general: Sampling of blood ran from the mid-2000s to the late 2010s, and older ART regimens were possibly in use. In HIV, the repertoires covered a tighter span of CDR3 lengths than in controls.

The sequencing here drew on unsorted PBMCs, taken more than 5 years after starting antiretroviral therapy. The receptor's source is a woman aged 45-59 years with HIV. The chain combines TRBV25-1 with TRBJ1-1; 10 bases are shared with TRBD1. The CDR3 region is CASSDSGTGAKNTEAFF. The CDR3 DNA sequence: TGTGCCAGCAGTGACTCCGGGACAGGGGCCAAGAACACTGAAGCTTTCTTT.